The 10 T cell receptor beta chains reported below all come from one sample, sequenced in a study of T cell changes during pregnancy in multiple sclerosis. The assay was immunoSEQ multiplex PCR, and TCRdb's table has in-frame clones only and misses some. The table has some 74,000 clones, roughly 92% seen once; the top ten hold roughly 3.3%. Here the sequenced sample was peripheral blood, taken after pregnancy. These receptors came from a female donor in good health, enrolled as a control in a pregnancy study.

The CDR3 is CASSYGTGGQNIQYF. The CDR3 coding sequence is TGTGCCAGCAGTTACGGGACAGGGGGACAGAACATTCAGTACTTC. V usage is TRBV2 and J usage is TRBJ2-4, with 11 bases identical to TRBD1. CDR3 length: 15 residues. Per germline, CDR1 SNHLY and CDR2 FYNNEI. V dropped 5 bases and J dropped 7; count of bases not matched to a gene: 7.

The chain couples TRBV11-1 to TRBJ2-1; 8 bases fit TRBD2. Trimming removed 6 bases from V and 2 bases from J; junction bases left unmatched: 6. The V gene's germline CDR1 is SGHAT and CDR2 FQDESV (reference sequence). The CDR3 is made up of 15 amino acids. This CDR3 reads CASSLLADPYNEQFF. CDR3 bases: TGTGCCAGCAGTTTACTAGCGGACCCCTACAATGAGCAGTTCTTC. The whole variable domain, filled in from reference TRBV11-1 and TRBJ2-1, reads EAEVAQSPRYKITEKSQAVAFWCDPISGHATLYWYRQILGQGPELLVQFQDESVVDDSQLPKDRFSAERLKGVDSTLKIQPAELGDSAMYLCASSLLADPYNEQFFGPGTRLTVL.

The chain uses TRBV5-1 and TRBJ2-5; D perhaps matches TRBD2 (5 bases). This CDR3 is 15 amino acids long. V was shortened by 1 base and J by 5 bases, with 15 bases between the two germline ends. Germline V CDR1 and CDR2: SGHRS, YFSETQ. The CDR3 loop is CASSLRLEGSETQYF. CDR3 coding DNA: TGCGCCAGCAGCTTGAGGCTAGAGGGCTCGGAGACCCAGTACTTC.

DNA for the CDR3: TGTGCCAGTAGGTTAGCGGGGGGCACAGATACGCAGTATTTT. Protein sequence: CASRLAGGTDTQYF. J is TRBJ2-3 and V is TRBV19; 9 nucleotides align to TRBD2. Germline V gene sequence: CDR1 LNHDA, CDR2 SQIVND (reference sequence). This CDR3 has 14 residues. V shed 6 bases, J shed 1 base, and the junction held 2 bases outside the gene matches.

This clone was seen more than once but under ten times. In DNA form, the CDR3 reads TGTGCCAGCAGTGACTCGCGGGGGGGCACAGATACGCAGTATTTT. As protein: CASSDSRGGTDTQYF. The rearrangement joins TRBV6-4 to TRBJ2-3; TRBD2 aligns across 8 bases. With V trimmed by 0 bases and J by 1 base, 0 bases remained unmatched. The CDR3 sequence is 15 residues long. In germline, CDR1 is MRHNA, CDR2 SNTAGT.

The chain employs TRBV11-3 and TRBJ2-7; possible D gene TRBD2, 5 bases. Germline values: CDR1 SGHNT, CDR2 YENEEA. The CDR3 contains 13 residues. Between the trimmed V and J ends, which lost 5 bases and 4 bases, there was a span of 12 bases. As DNA, the CDR3 is TGTGCCAGCAGCCCGGGGTACCAATACGAGCAGTACTTC. It encodes CASSPGYQYEQYF.

The chain has TRBV28 and TRBJ1-1, with a possible D match to TRBD1 (5 bases). V shed 2 bases and J shed 2 bases, with 9 bases lying between them. Germline V lookup: CDR1 MDHEN, CDR2 SYDVKM. The CDR3 sequence is 14 residues long. The CDR3 nucleotides read TGTGCCAGCAGTTTACAGGGATCTAACACTGAAGCTTTCTTT. Amino acid sequence: CASSLQGSNTEAFF.

This clone has a handful of counts. The chain recombines TRBV19 with TRBJ1-6; D is possibly TRBD1 (5 bases). Germline V gene lookup returns CDR1 LNHDA and CDR2 SQIVND (reference sequence). V lost 5 bases, J lost 10 bases, and 21 bases lay in between. CDR3 length: 16 residues. The CDR3: CASSDPTGAVESPLHF. In DNA form, the CDR3 reads TGTGCCAGTAGTGATCCTACAGGAGCAGTAGAATCACCCCTCCACTTT.

This chain connects TRBV2 to TRBJ1-2, with D tentatively TRBD1 (5 bases). The CDR3 length is 14 residues. V was cut by 5 bases and J by 8 bases, with 18 bases left in between. Germline V gene data show CDR1 as SNHLY and CDR2 as FYNNEI. The CDR3 sequence is CASSFIVQGSGYTF. The CDR3 nucleotides read TGTGCCAGCAGTTTTATTGTCCAGGGCTCCGGCTACACCTTC. Combining the CDR3 with reference TRBV2 and TRBJ1-2 gives the whole variable domain EPEVTQTPSHQVTQMGQEVILRCVPISNHLYFYWYRQILGQKVEFLVSFYNNEISEKSEIFDDQFSVERPDGSNFTLKIRSTKLEDSAMYFCASSFIVQGSGYTFGSGTRLTVV.

The chain joins TRBV29-1 to TRBJ2-1; D gene uncertain. Looked up from germline, CDR1 is SQVTM and CDR2 is ANQGSEA. The CDR3 loop spans 11 amino acids. Trimming removed 0 bases at V and 6 bases at J, with 3 bases between. Here the CDR3 DNA reads TGCAGCGTTGAAGACTTCAATGAGCAGTTCTTC. Protein product: CSVEDFNEQFF.